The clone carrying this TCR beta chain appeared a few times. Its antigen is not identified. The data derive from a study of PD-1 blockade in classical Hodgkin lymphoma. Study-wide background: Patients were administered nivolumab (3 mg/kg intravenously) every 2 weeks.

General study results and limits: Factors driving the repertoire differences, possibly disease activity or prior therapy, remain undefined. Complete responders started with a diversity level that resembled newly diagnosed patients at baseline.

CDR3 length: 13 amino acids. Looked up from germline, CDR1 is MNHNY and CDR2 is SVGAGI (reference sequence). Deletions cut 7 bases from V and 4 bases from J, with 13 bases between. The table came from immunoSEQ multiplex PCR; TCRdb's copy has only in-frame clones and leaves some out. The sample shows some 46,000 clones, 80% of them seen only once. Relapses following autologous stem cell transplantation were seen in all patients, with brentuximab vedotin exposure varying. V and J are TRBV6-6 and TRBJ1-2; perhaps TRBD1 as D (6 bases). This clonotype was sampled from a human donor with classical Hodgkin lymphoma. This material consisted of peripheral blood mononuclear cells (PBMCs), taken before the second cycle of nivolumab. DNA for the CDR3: TGTGCCAGCATTCCCGGGACAAGCTATGGCTACACCTTC. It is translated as CASIPGTSYGYTF.